The T cell receptor (beta chain) described here comes from a study of T cells of healthy individuals. TCRdb independently ran MiXCR on the 5' RACE reads; one entry per CDR3 protein. The data contain about 82,000 distinct CDR3 sequences, about 5.5% of them singletons. The sample holds many counts of this clonotype. The length of the CDR3 is 13 residues. Germline V lookup: CDR1 DFQATT, CDR2 SNEGSKA (reference sequence). Between the trimmed V and J ends, which lost 3 bases and 0 bases, there was a span of 8 bases. The receptor was isolated from a female donor in good health. The chain is built from TRBV20-1 and TRBJ1-1; possibly TRBD1 for D (5 bases). The CDR3 loop reads CSASSRVNTEAFF. CDR3 coding DNA: TGCAGTGCTAGTAGCAGGGTGAACACTGAAGCTTTCTTT.